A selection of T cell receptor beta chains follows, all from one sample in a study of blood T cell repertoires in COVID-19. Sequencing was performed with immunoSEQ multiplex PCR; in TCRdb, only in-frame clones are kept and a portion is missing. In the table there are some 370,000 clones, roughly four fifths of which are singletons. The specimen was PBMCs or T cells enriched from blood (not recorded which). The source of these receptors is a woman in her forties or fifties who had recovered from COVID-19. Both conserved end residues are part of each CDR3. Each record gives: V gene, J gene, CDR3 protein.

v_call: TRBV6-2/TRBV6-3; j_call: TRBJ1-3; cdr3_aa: CASSQVDSGNTIYF
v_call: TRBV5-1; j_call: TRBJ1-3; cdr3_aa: CASSPGTGTAGNTIYF
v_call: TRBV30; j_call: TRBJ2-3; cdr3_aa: CAWSVAAPGADTQYF
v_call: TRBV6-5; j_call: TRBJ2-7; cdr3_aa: CASRDRQGWNYEQYF
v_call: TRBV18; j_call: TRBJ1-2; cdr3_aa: CASSPDYSANYGYTF
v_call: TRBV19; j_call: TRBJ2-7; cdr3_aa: CASSSQSGTYEQYF
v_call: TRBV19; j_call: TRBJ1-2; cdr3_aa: CASTSGSWAYGYTF
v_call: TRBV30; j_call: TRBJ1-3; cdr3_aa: CAQTTGTSGNTIYF
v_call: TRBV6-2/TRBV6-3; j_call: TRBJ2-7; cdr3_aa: CASSYSLTGTAYEQYF
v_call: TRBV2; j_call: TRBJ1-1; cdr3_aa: CASTKGDEAFF
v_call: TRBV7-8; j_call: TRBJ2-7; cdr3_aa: CASSPQGASHEQYF
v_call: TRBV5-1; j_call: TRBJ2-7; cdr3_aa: CASSLGRGGPYEQYF
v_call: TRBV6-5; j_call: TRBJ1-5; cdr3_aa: CASRRQKNQPQHF
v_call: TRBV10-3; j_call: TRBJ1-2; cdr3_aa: CAISGGTGAGYGYTF
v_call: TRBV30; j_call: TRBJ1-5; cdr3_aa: CAWSTVEPRQPQHF
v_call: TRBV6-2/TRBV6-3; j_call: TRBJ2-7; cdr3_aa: CASSVSLALSYEQYF
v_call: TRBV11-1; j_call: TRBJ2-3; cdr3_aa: CASSLRDKKDTQYF
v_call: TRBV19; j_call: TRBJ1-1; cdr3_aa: CASSIRTGDTEAFF
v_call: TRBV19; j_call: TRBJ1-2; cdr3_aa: CASSIIQYYGYTF
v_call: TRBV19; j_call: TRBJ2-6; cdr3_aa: CASSIAGVAGANVLTF
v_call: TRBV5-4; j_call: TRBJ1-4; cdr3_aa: CASSREGGTNEKLFF
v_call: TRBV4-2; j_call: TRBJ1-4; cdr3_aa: CASSQASKTGANEKLFF
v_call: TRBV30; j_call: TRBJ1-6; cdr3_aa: CAWSILRRSYGSPLHF
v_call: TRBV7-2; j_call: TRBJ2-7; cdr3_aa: CASSEFPRQGYEQYF
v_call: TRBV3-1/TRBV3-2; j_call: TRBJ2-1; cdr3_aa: CASSRPGQGNNEQFF
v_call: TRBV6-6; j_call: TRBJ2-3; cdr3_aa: CASSLTGLAGIDTQYF
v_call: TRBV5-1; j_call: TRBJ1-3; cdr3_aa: CASSPSGGPGNTIYF
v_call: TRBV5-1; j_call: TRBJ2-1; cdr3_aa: CASSSSGRAYNEQFF
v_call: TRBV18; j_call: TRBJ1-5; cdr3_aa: CASSPPGGSSNQPQHF
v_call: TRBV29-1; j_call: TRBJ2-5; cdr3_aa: CSVGGRPQETQYF
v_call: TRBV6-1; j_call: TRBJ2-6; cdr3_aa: CASSEFRGTSGANVLTF
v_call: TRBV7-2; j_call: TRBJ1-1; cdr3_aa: CASRPTWTGVEGEAFF
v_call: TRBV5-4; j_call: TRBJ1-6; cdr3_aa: CASSFLAYNSPLHF
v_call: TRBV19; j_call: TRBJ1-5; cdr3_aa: CASSRQNSNQPQHF
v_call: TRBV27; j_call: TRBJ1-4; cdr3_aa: CASSSQVVNEKLFF
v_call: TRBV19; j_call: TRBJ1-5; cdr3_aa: CASSSMTGGYQPQHF
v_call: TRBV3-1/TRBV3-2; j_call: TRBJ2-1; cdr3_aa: CASSPQPGGALYNEQFF
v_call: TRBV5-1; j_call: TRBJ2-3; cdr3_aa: CASSLTSGGTDTQYF
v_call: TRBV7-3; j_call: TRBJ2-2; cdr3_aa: CASSLTGGNTGELFF
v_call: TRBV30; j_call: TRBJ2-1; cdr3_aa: CAWSSGGAAKDEQFF
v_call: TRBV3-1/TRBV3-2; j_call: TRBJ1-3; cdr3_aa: CASSQGSGASSGNTIYF
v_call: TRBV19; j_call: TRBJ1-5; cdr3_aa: CASRKPGQNQPQHF
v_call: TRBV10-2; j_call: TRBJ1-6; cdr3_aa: CASSELSAGTGRSPLHF
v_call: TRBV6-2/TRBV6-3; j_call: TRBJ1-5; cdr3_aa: CASSYPGQGHQPQHF
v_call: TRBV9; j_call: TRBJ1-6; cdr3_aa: CASSEGTGLRYSPLHF
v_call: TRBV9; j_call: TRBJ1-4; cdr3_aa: CASSTPGYPNEKLFF
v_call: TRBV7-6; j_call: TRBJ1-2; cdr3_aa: CASSLETGDHGYTF
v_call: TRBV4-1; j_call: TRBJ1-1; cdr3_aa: CASSPRTVLMNTEAFF
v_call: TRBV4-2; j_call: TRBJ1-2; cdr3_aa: CASSQDRGGANYGYTF
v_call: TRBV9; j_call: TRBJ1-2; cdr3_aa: CASSPGQGLVENGYTF
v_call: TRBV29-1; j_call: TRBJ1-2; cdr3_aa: CSAEQGYGYTF
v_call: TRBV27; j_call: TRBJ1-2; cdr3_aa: CASSFGGGYTF
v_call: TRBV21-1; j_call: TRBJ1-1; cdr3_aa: CASSASTGAFF